The T cell receptor (beta chain) under discussion was sequenced for a study of blood T cell repertoires in COVID-19. As for the study in general: T cells, B-cell-depleted T cells, or PBMCs supplied cDNA or gDNA.

Original analysis: Cell counts per sample came from amplifying reference gene primers. Only in-frame clones appear in the TCRdb table, and some are missing; sequencing was by immunoSEQ multiplex PCR. Clonal size and the V and J genes are those of that table, whereas D and trimming came from the DNA. This table holds more than 100,000 clones, roughly 88% found once. The CDR3 consists of 15 residues. Germline values: CDR1 MGHRA, CDR2 YSYEKL. V was pared by 0 bases and J by 4 bases, with 13 bases between. Sequenced input: peripheral blood. The chain recombines TRBV4-1 with TRBJ2-7; TRBD2 might be the D (6 bases). The clonotype comes from a woman between 50 and 59 years old with active or convalescent COVID-19. The DNA for the CDR3 is TGCGCCAGCAGCCAAGACCCGGGAGCAAGTTACGAGCAGTACTTC. Amino acid sequence: CASSQDPGASYEQYF.